This T cell receptor (beta chain) is from a study of blood T cell repertoires in COVID-19. Produced via immunoSEQ multiplex PCR; TCRdb's table is partial and in-frame only. The table has more than 80,000 clones, about 90% seen once. Trimming took off 7 bases at V and 7 bases at J, with 17 bases between the two ends. The CDR3 covers 14 residues. The germline gives CDR1 MDHEN, CDR2 SYDVKM. The chain joins TRBV28 to TRBJ1-5, with no clear D. Sequencing used peripheral blood. This clonotype was sampled from an older man with acute or convalescent COVID-19. Written as DNA, the CDR3 is TGTGCCAGCACCTACACCTCGAGAGGACAGCCCCAGCATTTT. Translated: CASTYTSRGQPQHF.